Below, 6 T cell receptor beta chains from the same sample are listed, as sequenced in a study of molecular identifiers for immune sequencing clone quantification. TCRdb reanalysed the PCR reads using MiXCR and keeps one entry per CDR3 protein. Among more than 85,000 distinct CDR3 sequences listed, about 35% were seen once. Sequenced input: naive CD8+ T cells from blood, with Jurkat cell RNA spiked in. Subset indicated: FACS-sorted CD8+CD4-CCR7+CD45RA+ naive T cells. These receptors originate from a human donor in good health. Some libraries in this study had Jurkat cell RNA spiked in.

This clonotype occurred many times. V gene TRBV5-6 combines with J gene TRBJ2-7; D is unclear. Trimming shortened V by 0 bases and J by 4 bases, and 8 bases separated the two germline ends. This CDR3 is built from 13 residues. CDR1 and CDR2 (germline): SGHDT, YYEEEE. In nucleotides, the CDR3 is TGTGCCAGCAGCTTGGTGGGTGGTTACGAGCAGTACTTC. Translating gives CASSLVGGYEQYF.

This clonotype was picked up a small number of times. The CDR3 is CASSLAVFGTGYQETQYF. The CDR3 coding sequence is TGTGCCAGCAGCTTAGCCGTTTTTGGGACAGGGTACCAAGAGACCCAGTACTTC. This chain uses TRBV7-9 with TRBJ2-5; 9 nucleotides match TRBD1. V dropped 0 bases and J dropped 0; count of bases not matched to a gene: 8. CDR1 SEHNR and CDR2 FQNEAQ come from the germline V gene (reference sequence). The CDR3 has 18 residues.

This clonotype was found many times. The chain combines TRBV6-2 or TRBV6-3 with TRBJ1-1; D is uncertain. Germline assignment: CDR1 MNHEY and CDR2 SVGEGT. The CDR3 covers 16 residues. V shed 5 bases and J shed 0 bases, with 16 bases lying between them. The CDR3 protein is CASSTPDGTLNTEAFF. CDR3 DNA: TGTGCCAGCAGTACCCCAGACGGAACCTTGAACACTGAAGCTTTCTTT.

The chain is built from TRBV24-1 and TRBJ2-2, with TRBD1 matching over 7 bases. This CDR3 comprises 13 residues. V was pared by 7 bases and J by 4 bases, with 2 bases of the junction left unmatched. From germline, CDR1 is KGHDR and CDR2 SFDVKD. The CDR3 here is CATRGTATGELFF. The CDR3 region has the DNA TGTGCCACCAGGGGGACAGCCACCGGGGAGCTGTTTTTT.

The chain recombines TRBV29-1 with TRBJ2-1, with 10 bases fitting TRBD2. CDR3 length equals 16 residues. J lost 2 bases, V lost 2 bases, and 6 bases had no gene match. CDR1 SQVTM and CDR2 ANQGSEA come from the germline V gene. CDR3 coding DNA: TGCAGCGTTGAATGGGGGAGCGGGAGGGCCTACAATGAGCAGTTCTTC. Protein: CSVEWGSGRAYNEQFF.

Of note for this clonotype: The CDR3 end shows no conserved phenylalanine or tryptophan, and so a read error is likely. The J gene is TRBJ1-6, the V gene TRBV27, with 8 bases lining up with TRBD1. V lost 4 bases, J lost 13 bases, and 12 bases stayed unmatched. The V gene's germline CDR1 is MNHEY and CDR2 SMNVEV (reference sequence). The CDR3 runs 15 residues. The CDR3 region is CASSSRGQGGSPLHL. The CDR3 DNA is TGTGCCAGCAGTTCCCGAGGACAGGGAGGTTCCCCCCTCCACTTA.